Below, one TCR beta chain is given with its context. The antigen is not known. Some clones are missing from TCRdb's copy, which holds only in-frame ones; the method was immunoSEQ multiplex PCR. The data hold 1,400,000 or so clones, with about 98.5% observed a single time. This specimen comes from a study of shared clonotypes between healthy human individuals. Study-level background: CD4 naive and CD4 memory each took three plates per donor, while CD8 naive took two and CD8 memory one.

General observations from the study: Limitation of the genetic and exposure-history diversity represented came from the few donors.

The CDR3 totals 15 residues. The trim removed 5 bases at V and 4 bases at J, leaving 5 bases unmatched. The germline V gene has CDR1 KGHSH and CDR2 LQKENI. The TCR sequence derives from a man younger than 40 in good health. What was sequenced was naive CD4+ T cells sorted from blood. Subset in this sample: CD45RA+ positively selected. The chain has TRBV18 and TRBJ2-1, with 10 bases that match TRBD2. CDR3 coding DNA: TGTGCCAGCTCATGGACTAGCGGATCTTACAATGAGCAGTTCTTC. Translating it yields CASSWTSGSYNEQFF. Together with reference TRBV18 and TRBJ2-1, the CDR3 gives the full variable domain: NAGVMQNPRHLVRRRGQEARLRCSPMKGHSHVYWYRQLPEEGLKFMVYLQKENIIDESGMPKERFSAEFPKEGPSILRIQQVVRGDSAAYFCASSWTSGSYNEQFFGPGTRLTVL.